A selection of T cell receptor beta chains follows, all from one sample in a study of Graves' ophthalmopathy and Graves' hyperthyroidism. TCRdb ran MiXCR on the multiplex PCR reads and lists one entry per CDR3 protein. This table has 200,000 to 300,000 distinct CDR3 sequences, approximately 42% appearing once. Sequenced material: peripheral blood. These TCRs come from an adult man with Graves' ophthalmopathy. Both conserved end residues are part of each CDR3. A D gene is named only where the DNA matches it firmly. Not all rows give a size; the values are once, few, many and, for expanded clones, a class.

j_gene,v_gene,len,abundance,d_gene,CDR3aa,CDR3nt
TRBJ2-5,TRBV15,13,few,-,CATSRVSSRTQYF,TGTGCCACCAGCAGAGTCTCCAGTAGGACCCAGTACTTC
TRBJ2-5,TRBV6-4,13,-,TRBD2,CASSGTSQETQYF,TGTGCCAGCAGTGGGACTAGCCAAGAGACCCAGTACTTC
TRBJ2-2,TRBV24-1,15,-,-,CATSDPTRGTGELFF,TGTGCCACCAGTGACCCTACTAGAGGGACCGGGGAGCTGTTTTTT
TRBJ1-2,TRBV15,12,-,-,CATSSRASIWTF,TGTGCCACCAGTTCCCGGGCTTCGATATGGACCTTC
TRBJ1-6,TRBV20-1,13,-,TRBD1,CSARQTGLGPLHF,TGCAGTGCTAGACAGACAGGGTTGGGGCCCCTCCACTTT
TRBJ1-1,TRBV7-2,14,once,-,CASSIAGMSTEAFF,TGTGCCAGCAGCATTGCCGGGATGAGCACTGAAGCTTTCTTT
TRBJ1-6,TRBV7-2,13,few,-,CASSPRLDSPLHF,TGTGCCAGCAGCCCCCGCCTAGACTCACCCCTCCACTTT
TRBJ2-5,TRBV7-9,13,few,-,CASSLPPQETQYF,TGTGCCAGCAGCTTACCCCCCCAAGAGACCCAGTACTTC
TRBJ2-5,TRBV7-6,17,-,TRBD2,CASSLVGLAGESETQYF,TGTGCCAGCAGCTTAGTCGGTTTAGCGGGAGAGTCAGAGACCCAGTACTTC
TRBJ1-3,TRBV29-1,14,few,-,CSVEEGSSGNTIYF,TGCAGCGTTGAAGAGGGAAGCTCTGGAAACACCATATATTTT
TRBJ1-2,TRBV10-2,12,-,TRBD1,CATWGTADGYTF,TGCGCCACCTGGGGGACAGCAGATGGCTACACCTTC
TRBJ1-2,TRBV7-9,16,once,TRBD1,CASSRIPGDRAYGYTF,TGTGCCAGCAGCCGGATCCCGGGGGACAGGGCCTATGGCTACACCTTC
TRBJ1-1,TRBV7-8,12,once,TRBD1,CASTSGGGEAFF,TGTGCCAGCACTTCCGGAGGGGGCGAAGCTTTCTTT
TRBJ2-5,TRBV7-9,18,-,-,CASSPPGVRDGFWETQYF,TGTGCCAGCAGCCCCCCAGGTGTCAGGGACGGATTTTGGGAGACCCAGTACTTC
TRBJ2-2,TRBV25-1,14,-,-,CASSSTANTGELFF,TGTGCCAGCAGTTCGACAGCCAACACCGGGGAGCTGTTTTTT
TRBJ2-5,TRBV7-2,16,-,TRBD2,CASSSGTSGRGETQYF,TGTGCCAGCAGCTCCGGGACTAGCGGGAGGGGTGAGACCCAGTACTTC
TRBJ2-5,TRBV15,12,-,TRBD1,CATYRQGETQYF,TGTGCCACCTACCGACAGGGAGAGACCCAGTACTTC
TRBJ1-2,TRBV6-6,12,-,-,CASKAGDYGYTF,TGTGCCAGCAAAGCGGGGGACTATGGCTACACCTTC
TRBJ1-4,TRBV9,16,few,-,CASSSTVSGRGEKLFF,TGTGCCAGCAGCAGTACGGTCTCAGGGCGGGGTGAAAAACTGTTTTTT
TRBJ1-1,TRBV29-1,13,many,-,CSARVSVNTEAFF,TGCAGCGCCAGGGTGAGTGTGAACACTGAAGCTTTCTTT
TRBJ2-1,TRBV9,15,-,-,CASSVEQGNYNEQFF,TGTGCCAGCAGCGTAGAACAGGGCAACTACAATGAGCAGTTCTTC
TRBJ1-1,TRBV6-4,14,-,-,CASASSIWSTEAFF,TGTGCCTCAGCCAGCAGTATATGGTCCACTGAAGCTTTCTTT
TRBJ2-7,TRBV7-2,14,-,-,CASSSRSGSYEQYF,TGTGCCAGCAGTTCTCGTAGCGGAAGTTACGAGCAGTACTTC
TRBJ2-5,TRBV7-3,14,few,TRBD2,CASSLRGGRETQYF,TGTGCCAGCAGCTTAAGGGGAGGGAGAGAGACCCAGTACTTC
TRBJ1-1,TRBV24-1,14,many,-,CATSGGDSNTEAFF,TGTGCCACCAGTGGGGGGGATTCAAACACTGAAGCTTTCTTT
TRBJ1-2,TRBV12-3/TRBV12-4,14,-,-,CASSPQEISRGYTF,TGTGCCAGCAGCCCCCAGGAGATATCCCGTGGCTACACCTTC